The 12 T cell receptor beta chains given below trace back to one sample, sequenced in a study of blood T cell repertoires in COVID-19. Repertoires were generated with immunoSEQ multiplex PCR, while TCRdb's copy carries only in-frame clones and drops some. The sample records roughly 200,000 clones, about four fifths being singletons. Sequences were obtained from peripheral blood. These receptor sequences come from a woman aged 40 to 50 with COVID-19, enrolled during active disease.

This clone was detected once. The gene calls are TRBV7-9 and TRBJ2-5, with D possibly being TRBD2 (7 bases). CDR1 SEHNR and CDR2 FQNEAQ come from the germline V gene (reference sequence). The CDR3 loop spans 13 amino acids. Trimming removed 7 bases from V and 3 bases from J, with 12 bases in between. In nucleotides, the CDR3 is TGTGCCAGCAACCGGGGGGCAGAAGAGACCCAGTACTTC. This translates into CASNRGAEETQYF.

This clone was seen only a few times. The chain links TRBV10-3 to TRBJ2-5; 8 nucleotides line up with TRBD2. Trimming at V came to 8 bases and at J to 7 bases, leaving 3 bases not matched to a gene. CDR3 length: 11 amino acids. Looked up from germline, CDR1 is ENHRY and CDR2 is SYGVKD. The CDR3 DNA is TGTGCCATCCGACGGGGGGGGACCCAGTACTTC. Protein product: CAIRRGGTQYF.

The chain couples TRBV19 to TRBJ1-1; TRBD1 matches at 7 bases. Per germline, CDR1 LNHDA and CDR2 SQIVND (reference sequence). With V trimmed by 4 bases and J by 10 bases, 6 bases remained unmatched. The CDR3 is 12 residues long. The CDR3 loop is CASSRQGSGAFF. The DNA for the CDR3 is TGTGCCAGTAGTAGACAGGGAAGTGGAGCTTTCTTT.

CDR3 in DNA: TGTGCCAGCAGCCAAGGCCCACAGGTGAACACTGAAGCTTTCTTT. Encoded protein: CASSQGPQVNTEAFF. This chain connects TRBV4-2 to TRBJ1-1; tentatively, D is TRBD1 (5 bases). Trimming shortened V by 1 base and J by 0 bases, and 9 bases separated the two germline ends. Germline V gene data show CDR1 as LGHNA and CDR2 as YNFKEQ. The CDR3 is made up of 15 amino acids.

The chain couples TRBV6-1 to TRBJ2-5; TRBD1 agrees at 8 bases. V was clipped by 3 bases and J by 4 bases; unmatched bases: 10. Germline lookup yields CDR1 MNHNS and CDR2 SASEGT. This CDR3 comprises 16 residues. The CDR3 DNA reads TGTGCCAGCAGTGATACTGGACAGGGCGCGCTAGAGACCCAGTACTTC. It codes for CASSDTGQGALETQYF.

As DNA, the CDR3 is TGTGCCAGCAGCTTAAAAGGGGGAAATCAGCCCCAGCATTTT. Protein: CASSLKGGNQPQHF. The rearrangement links TRBV7-2 to TRBJ1-5, with D perhaps matching TRBD1 (6 bases). The CDR3 runs 14 residues. V shed 2 bases and J shed 4 bases, with 9 bases lying between them. Per the germline V gene, CDR1 is SGHTA and CDR2 is FQGNSA.

V gene TRBV27 combines with J gene TRBJ2-1; 11 bases line up with TRBD2. The CDR3 runs to 17 residues. J gave up 10 bases and V 6 bases, and 17 bases lay outside the gene matches. Germline V gives CDR1 MNHEY, CDR2 SMNVEV (reference sequence). The CDR3 nucleotides read TGTGCCAGCAGGGATCTAGCGGGAGGCTCTTCTTACGGAGAGCAGTTCTTC. It yields the protein CASRDLAGGSSYGEQFF.

The chain joins TRBV6-5 to TRBJ2-7; D is unresolved. Germline CDR1 is MNHEY and CDR2 is SVGAGI. The CDR3 is made up of 13 amino acids. Between the trimmed V and J ends, which lost 4 bases and 5 bases, there was a span of 12 bases. The CDR3 region is CASSSPSRDEQYF. In DNA form, the CDR3 reads TGTGCCAGCAGTTCCCCAAGTCGAGACGAGCAGTACTTC.

In this sample, this clone turned up once. The gene calls are TRBV5-1 and TRBJ1-5; 8 positions agree with TRBD1. The CDR3 is made up of 14 amino acids. V lost 5 bases to trimming and J lost 7 bases; unmatched junction nucleotides: 8. Germline V lookup: CDR1 SGHRS, CDR2 YFSETQ. DNA for the CDR3: TGCGCCAGCAGTCCTCAGGGGGCGCCCCAGCCCCAGCATTTT. Amino acid sequence: CASSPQGAPQPQHF.

This rearrangement joins TRBV10-3 to TRBJ2-7, with TRBD1 identical over 8 bases. Germline trimming cut 5 bases from V and 3 bases from J; bases unmatched to any gene: 6. The CDR3 extends over 14 amino acids. Germline loops: CDR1 ENHRY, CDR2 SYGVKD. The CDR3 DNA follows: TGTGCCATCAGTTACAGGGGGGTAGACTACGAGCAGTACTTC. It yields the protein CAISYRGVDYEQYF.

This clone rates as large. The V and J genes are TRBV7-9 and TRBJ2-7, with 8 nucleotides matching TRBD1. The CDR3 runs 16 residues. Germline-derived CDR1 and CDR2 are SEHNR and FQNEAQ (reference sequence). Germline trimming cut 1 base from V and 2 bases from J; bases unmatched to any gene: 7. CDR3 nucleotide sequence: TGTGCCAGCAGCTTAGTGGGCAGGGGGCAGGCCTACGAGCAGTACTTC. Translating gives CASSLVGRGQAYEQYF.

This chain joins TRBV5-4 and TRBJ1-3; D remains unclear. V was pared by 0 bases and J by 4 bases, with 8 bases between. The CDR3 runs 14 residues. The V gene's germline CDR1 is SGHNT and CDR2 YYREEE (reference sequence). The CDR3 DNA reads as TGTGCCAGCAGCTTGGAGAGTTCAGGAAACACCATATATTTT. Amino acid sequence: CASSLESSGNTIYF.